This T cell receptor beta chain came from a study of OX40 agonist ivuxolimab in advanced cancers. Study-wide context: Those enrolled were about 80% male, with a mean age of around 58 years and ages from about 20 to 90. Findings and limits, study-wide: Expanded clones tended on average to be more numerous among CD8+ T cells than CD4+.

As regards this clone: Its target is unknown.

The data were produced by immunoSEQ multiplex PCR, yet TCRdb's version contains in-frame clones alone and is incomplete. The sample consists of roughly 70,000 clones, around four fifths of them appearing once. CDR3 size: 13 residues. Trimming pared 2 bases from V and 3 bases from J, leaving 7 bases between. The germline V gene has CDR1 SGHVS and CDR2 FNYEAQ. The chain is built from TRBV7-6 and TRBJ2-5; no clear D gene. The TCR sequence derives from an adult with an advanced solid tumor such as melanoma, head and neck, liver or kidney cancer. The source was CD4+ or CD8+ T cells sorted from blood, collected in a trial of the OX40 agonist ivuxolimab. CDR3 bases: TGTGCCAGCAGCTTAATAAAAGAAGAGACCCAGTACTTC. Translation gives CASSLIKEETQYF.